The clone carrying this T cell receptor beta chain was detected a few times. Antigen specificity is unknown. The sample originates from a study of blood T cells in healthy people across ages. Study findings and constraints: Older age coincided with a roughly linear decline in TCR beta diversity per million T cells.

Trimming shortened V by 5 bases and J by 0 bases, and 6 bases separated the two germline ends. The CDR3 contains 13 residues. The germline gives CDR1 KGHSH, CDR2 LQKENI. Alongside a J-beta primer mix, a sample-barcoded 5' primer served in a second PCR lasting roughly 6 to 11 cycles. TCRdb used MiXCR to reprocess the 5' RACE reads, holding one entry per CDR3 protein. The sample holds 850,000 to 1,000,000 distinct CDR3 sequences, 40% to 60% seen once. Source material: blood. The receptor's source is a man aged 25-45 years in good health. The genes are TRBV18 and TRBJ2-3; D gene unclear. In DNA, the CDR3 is TGTGCCAGCTCAACCTATAGCACAGATACGCAGTATTTT. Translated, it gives CASSTYSTDTQYF.